This T cell receptor beta chain was found in a study of OX40 agonist ivuxolimab in advanced cancers. Method: immunoSEQ multiplex PCR; TCRdb's copy keeps in-frame clones and lacks some. The sample has tens of thousands of clones; about 86% are singletons. Notes on this clone: Its antigen is not identified.

Drawing of blood for sampling happened at baseline, at cycle 4 day 1, and at cycle 7 day 1. Overall study results and limits: Clonal expansion by week 6 occurred in CD4+ and CD8+ blood T cells (at 0.1 to 3.0 mg/kg).

This TCR was sampled from an adult with an advanced solid tumor such as melanoma, head and neck, liver or kidney cancer. Sequencing was performed on CD4+ or CD8+ T cells sorted from blood, taken in a trial of the OX40 agonist ivuxolimab.

CDR3 amino acids: CASSDLGVRLGEQYF. CDR3 nucleotides: TGTGCCAGCAGTGATTTGGGGGTGCGGTTGGGAGAGCAGTACTTC. The chain links TRBV2 to TRBJ2-7; D could derive from TRBD1 or TRBD2 (5 bases each). The germline gives CDR1 SNHLY, CDR2 FYNNEI. This CDR3 comprises 15 residues. V was clipped by 3 bases and J by 7 bases, with 19 bases between them.